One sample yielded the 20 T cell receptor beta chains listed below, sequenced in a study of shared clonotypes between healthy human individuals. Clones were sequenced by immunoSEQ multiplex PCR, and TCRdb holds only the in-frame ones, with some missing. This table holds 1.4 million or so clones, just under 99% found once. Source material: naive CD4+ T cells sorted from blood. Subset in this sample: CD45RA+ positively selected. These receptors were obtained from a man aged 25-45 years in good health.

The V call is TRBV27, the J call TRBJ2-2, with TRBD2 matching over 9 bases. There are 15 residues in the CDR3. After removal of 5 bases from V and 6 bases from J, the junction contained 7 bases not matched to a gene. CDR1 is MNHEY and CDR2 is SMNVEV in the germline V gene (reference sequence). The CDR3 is CASSPVAGAPGELFF. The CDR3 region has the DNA TGTGCCAGCAGTCCCGTAGCGGGAGCCCCCGGGGAGCTGTTTTTT.

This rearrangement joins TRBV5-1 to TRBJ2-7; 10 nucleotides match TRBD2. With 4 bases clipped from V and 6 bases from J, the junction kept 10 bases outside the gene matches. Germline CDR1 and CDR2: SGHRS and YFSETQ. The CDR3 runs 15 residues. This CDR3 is CASSPDPSGSGEQYF. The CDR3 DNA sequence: TGCGCCAGCAGCCCGGACCCTAGCGGGAGTGGCGAGCAGTACTTC.

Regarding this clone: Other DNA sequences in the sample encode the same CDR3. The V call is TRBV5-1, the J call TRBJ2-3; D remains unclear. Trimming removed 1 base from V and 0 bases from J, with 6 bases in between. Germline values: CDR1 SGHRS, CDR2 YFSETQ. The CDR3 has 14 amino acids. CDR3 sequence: CASSLTSSTDTQYF. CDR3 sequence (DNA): TGCGCCAGCAGCTTGACATCCAGCACAGATACGCAGTATTTT.

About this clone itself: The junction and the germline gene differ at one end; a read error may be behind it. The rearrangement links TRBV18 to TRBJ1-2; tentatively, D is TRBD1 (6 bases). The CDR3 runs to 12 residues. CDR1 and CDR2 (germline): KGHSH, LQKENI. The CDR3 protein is CASSPLETGRAF. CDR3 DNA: TGTGCCAGCTCACCACTGGAGACAGGCCGTGCATTC.

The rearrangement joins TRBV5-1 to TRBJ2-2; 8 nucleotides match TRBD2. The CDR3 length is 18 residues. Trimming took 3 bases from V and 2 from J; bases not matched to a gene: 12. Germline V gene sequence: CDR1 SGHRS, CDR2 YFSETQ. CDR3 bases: TGCGCCAGCAGCTCCTCATTGTTTGCGGGAGGAAACACCGGGGAGCTGTTTTTT. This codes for CASSSSLFAGGNTGELFF.

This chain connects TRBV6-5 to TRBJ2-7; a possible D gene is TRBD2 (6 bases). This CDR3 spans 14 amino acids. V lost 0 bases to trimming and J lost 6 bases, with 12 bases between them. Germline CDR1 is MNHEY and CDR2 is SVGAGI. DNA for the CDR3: TGTGCCAGCAGTTACTCCGGGACTCTGCTCGAGCAGTACTTC. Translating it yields CASSYSGTLLEQYF.

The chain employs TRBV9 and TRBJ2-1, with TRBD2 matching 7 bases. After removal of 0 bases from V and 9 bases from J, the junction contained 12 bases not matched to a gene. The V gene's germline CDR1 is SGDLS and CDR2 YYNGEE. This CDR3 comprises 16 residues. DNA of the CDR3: TGTGCCAGCAGCGTAGCTACCGGGACTATGAGTGGTGAGCAGTTCTTC. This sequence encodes CASSVATGTMSGEQFF.

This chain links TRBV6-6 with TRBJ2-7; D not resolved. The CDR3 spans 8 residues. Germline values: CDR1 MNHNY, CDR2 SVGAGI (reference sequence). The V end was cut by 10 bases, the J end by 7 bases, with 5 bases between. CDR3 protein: CATLEQYF. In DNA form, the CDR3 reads TGTGCCACTCTGGAGCAGTACTTC.

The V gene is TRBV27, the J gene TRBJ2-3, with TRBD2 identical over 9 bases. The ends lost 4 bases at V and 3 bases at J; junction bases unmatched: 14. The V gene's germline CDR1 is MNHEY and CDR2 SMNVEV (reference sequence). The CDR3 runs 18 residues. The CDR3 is CASSWDLAAGGRTDTQYF. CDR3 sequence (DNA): TGTGCCAGCAGTTGGGACTTGGCAGCGGGAGGTCGGACAGATACGCAGTATTTT.

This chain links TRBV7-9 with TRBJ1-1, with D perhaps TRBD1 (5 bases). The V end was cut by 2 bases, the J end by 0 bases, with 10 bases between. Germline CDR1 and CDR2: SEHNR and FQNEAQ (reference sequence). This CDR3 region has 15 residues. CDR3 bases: TGTGCCAGCAGCTTAAACAGGCTCATGAACACTGAAGCTTTCTTT. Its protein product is CASSLNRLMNTEAFF.

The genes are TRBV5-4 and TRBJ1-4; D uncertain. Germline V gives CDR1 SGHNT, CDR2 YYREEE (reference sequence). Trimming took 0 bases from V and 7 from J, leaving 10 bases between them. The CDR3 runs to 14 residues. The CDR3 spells CASSLELGSEKLFF. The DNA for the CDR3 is TGTGCCAGCAGCTTGGAGTTAGGGTCTGAAAAACTGTTTTTT. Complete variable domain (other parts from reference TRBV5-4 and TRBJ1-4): ETGVTQSPTHLIKTRGQQVTLRCSSQSGHNTVSWYQQALGQGPQFIFQYYREEENGRGNFPPRFSGLQFPNYSSELNVNALELDDSALYLCASSLELGSEKLFFGSGTQLSVL.

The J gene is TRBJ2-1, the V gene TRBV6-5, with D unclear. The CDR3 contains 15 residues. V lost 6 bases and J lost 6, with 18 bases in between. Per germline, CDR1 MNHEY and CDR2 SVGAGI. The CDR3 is CASSLRSPGGNEQFF. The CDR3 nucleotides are TGTGCCAGCAGCCTTCGTAGCCCCGGTGGCAATGAGCAGTTCTTC.

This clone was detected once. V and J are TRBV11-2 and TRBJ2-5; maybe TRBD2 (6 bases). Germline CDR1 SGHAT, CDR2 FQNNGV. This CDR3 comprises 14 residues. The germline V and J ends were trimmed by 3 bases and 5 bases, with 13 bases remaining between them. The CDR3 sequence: CASSFGGLEETQYF. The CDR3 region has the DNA TGTGCCAGCAGCTTCGGAGGGCTAGAGGAGACCCAGTACTTC. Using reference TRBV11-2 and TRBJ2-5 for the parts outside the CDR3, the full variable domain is EAGVAQSPRYKIIEKRQSVAFWCNPISGHATLYWYQQILGQGPKLLIQFQNNGVVDDSQLPKDRFSAERLKGVDSTLKIQPAKLEDSAVYLCASSFGGLEETQYFGPGTRLLVL.

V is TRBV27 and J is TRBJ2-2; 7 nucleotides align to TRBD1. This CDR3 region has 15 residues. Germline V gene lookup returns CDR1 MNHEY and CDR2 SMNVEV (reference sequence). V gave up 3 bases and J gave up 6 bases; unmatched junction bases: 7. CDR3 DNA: TGTGCCAGCAGTTTCAGCAACAGGGGCCCCGGGGAGCTGTTTTTT. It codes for CASSFSNRGPGELFF.

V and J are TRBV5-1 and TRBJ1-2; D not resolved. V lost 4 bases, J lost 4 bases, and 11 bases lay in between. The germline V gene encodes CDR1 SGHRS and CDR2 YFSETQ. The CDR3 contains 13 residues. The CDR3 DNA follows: TGCGCCAGCAGCCCCCCTGATTTCTATGGCTACACCTTC. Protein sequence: CASSPPDFYGYTF.

The DNA of the CDR3 is TGTGCCAGCAGTGGGTTGCTAGCGGGATACAATGAGCAGTTCTTC. This encodes CASSGLLAGYNEQFF. The rearrangement links TRBV2 to TRBJ2-1; 9 bases line up with TRBD2. The CDR3 loop spans 15 amino acids. J was trimmed by 4 bases and V by 4 bases; bases with no gene match: 5. Germline V gene data show CDR1 as SNHLY and CDR2 as FYNNEI.

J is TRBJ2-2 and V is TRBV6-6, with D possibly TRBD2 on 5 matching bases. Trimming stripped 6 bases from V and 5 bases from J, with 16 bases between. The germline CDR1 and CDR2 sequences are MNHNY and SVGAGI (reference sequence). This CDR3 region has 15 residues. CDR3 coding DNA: TGTGCCAGCAGGGATTTGAGGGATAAAACCGGGGAGCTGTTTTTT. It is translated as CASRDLRDKTGELFF.

The CDR3 nucleotides are TGTGCCAGCAGCTTAGAATGGTACGGGGCAGCAGAGACCCAGTACTTC. Translated, it gives CASSLEWYGAAETQYF. The chain couples TRBV11-2 to TRBJ2-5; D assignment may be TRBD1 or TRBD2 (5 bases each). Trimming removed 0 bases from V and 4 bases from J, with 15 bases in between. The CDR3 is 16 residues long. CDR1 SGHAT and CDR2 FQNNGV come from the germline V gene.

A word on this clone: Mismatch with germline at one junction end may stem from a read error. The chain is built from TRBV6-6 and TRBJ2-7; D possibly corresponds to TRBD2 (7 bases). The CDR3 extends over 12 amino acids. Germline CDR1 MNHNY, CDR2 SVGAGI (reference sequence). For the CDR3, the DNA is TGTGCCAGCAGTTACTCTAGGGGGACTACCTCCTTC. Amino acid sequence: CASSYSRGTTSF.

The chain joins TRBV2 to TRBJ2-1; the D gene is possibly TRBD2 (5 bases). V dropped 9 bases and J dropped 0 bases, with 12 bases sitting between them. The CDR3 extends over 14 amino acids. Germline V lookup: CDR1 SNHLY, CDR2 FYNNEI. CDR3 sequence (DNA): TGTGCCAGAATAGCGCCGAGCTCCTACAATGAGCAGTTCTTC. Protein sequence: CARIAPSSYNEQFF.